This TCR beta chain was obtained from a study of shared clonotypes between healthy human individuals. There are 14 residues in the CDR3. The V segment lost 6 bases and the J segment 2 bases; nucleotides outside the gene matches: 7. CDR1 MNHEY and CDR2 SVGAGI come from the germline V gene. Naive CD8 isolation took CD45RO-negative cells positively selected for CCR7 and excluded terminally differentiated effector memory CD45RA+ cells. Method: immunoSEQ multiplex PCR; TCRdb's copy keeps in-frame clones and lacks some. Found here are around 620,000 clones, 85% to 95% of them singletons; the top ten hold around 0.12%. About this clone: The identical CDR3 is also encoded by other nucleotide sequences in the sample.

The chain employs TRBV6-5 and TRBJ2-7, with 7 bases aligning to TRBD1. The clonotype was recovered from a young woman in good health. Sequencing input: naive CD8+ T cells sorted from blood. CDR3 loop: CASSTGQATYEQYF. The CDR3 coding sequence is TGTGCCAGCAGCACAGGACAGGCCACCTACGAGCAGTACTTC.